The 20 T cell receptor beta chains below come from one sample, sequenced in a study of blood T cell repertoires in COVID-19. The repertoire was sequenced with immunoSEQ multiplex PCR; TCRdb's copy has only in-frame clones and lacks some. The sample lists some 45,000 clones; approximately 86% were seen once. The sequencing input was peripheral blood. These receptors all come from a man older than 75 in a cohort sampled during active COVID-19.

This clone was found once. V usage is TRBV5-1 and J usage is TRBJ2-7, with 8 nucleotides matching TRBD1. Germline lookup yields CDR1 SGHRS and CDR2 YFSETQ. The CDR3 runs 14 residues. V trimming: 6 bases; J trimming: 2 bases; junction bases outside the gene matches: 7. The chain's CDR3 is CASNKGTGPYEQYF. In nucleotides, the CDR3 is TGCGCCAGCAACAAAGGGACAGGCCCCTACGAGCAGTACTTC.

This rearrangement joins TRBV5-6 to TRBJ2-5, with D maybe TRBD1 (5 bases). This CDR3 is 13 amino acids long. V lost 0 bases to trimming and J lost 5 bases, with 8 bases between them. Germline CDR1 reads SGHDT; CDR2 reads YYEEEE. CDR3 nucleotides: TGTGCCAGCAGCTTGGAAGGGGTTGAGACCCAGTACTTC. It codes for CASSLEGVETQYF.

This chain joins TRBV6-2 or TRBV6-3 and TRBJ1-1; D is uncertain. CDR3 length: 13 residues. Germline CDR1 is MNHEY and CDR2 is SVGEGT. Trimming stripped 1 base from V and 2 bases from J, with 5 bases between. Written as DNA, the CDR3 is TGTGCCAGCAGTTACTTTAGAAACACTGAAGCTTTCTTT. It specifies CASSYFRNTEAFF.

This chain connects TRBV28 to TRBJ1-5; tentatively, D is TRBD1 (6 bases). Germline CDR1 reads MDHEN; CDR2 reads SYDVKM. Trimming removed 7 bases at V and 6 bases at J, with 16 bases between. The CDR3 covers 14 residues. CDR3: CASTLAGGLQPQHF. CDR3 sequence (DNA): TGTGCCAGCACCCTAGCGGGGGGCCTTCAGCCCCAGCATTTT.

CDR3 sequence: CASSLRAGTTTYEQYF. DNA for the CDR3: TGTGCCAGCAGCCTAAGGGCCGGGACTACAACCTACGAGCAGTACTTC. The V call is TRBV21-1, the J call TRBJ2-7; the table assigns TRBD2, which was not confirmed against the DNA. TRBV21-1 is an annotated pseudogene. The CDR3 length is 16 residues.

The chain has TRBV30 and TRBJ2-7; the match to TRBD2 covers 7 bases. V lost 5 bases to trimming and J lost 2 bases; unmatched junction nucleotides: 9. The CDR3 sequence is 14 residues long. Germline V gene sequence: CDR1 GTSNPN, CDR2 SVGIG (reference sequence). The CDR3 DNA reads as TGTGCCTGGGCCCGGGCGGCGGGAGCCTACGAGCAGTACTTC. Its translation is CAWARAAGAYEQYF. Full variable domain (rest looked up from reference TRBV30 and TRBJ2-7): SQTIHQWPATLVQPVGSPLSLECTVEGTSNPNLYWYRQAAGRGLQLLFYSVGIGQISSEVPQNLSASRPQDRQFILSSKKLLLSDSGFYLCAWARAAGAYEQYFGPGTRLTVT.

DNA of the CDR3: TGTGCCAGCAGCTTCTCTTCCACTGAAGCTTTCTTT. Protein sequence: CASSFSSTEAFF. The chain uses TRBV7-8 and TRBJ1-1; D unresolved. V was pared by 3 bases and J by 4 bases, with 6 bases between. CDR1 and CDR2 from the germline V gene are SGHVS and FQNEAQ. The CDR3 totals 12 residues.

The chain links TRBV5-1 to TRBJ1-4; tentative D call: TRBD1 (5 bases). Trimming shortened V by 3 bases and J by 8 bases, and 17 bases separated the two germline ends. This CDR3 is 15 amino acids long. Germline loops: CDR1 SGHRS, CDR2 YFSETQ. CDR3 DNA sequence: TGCGCCAGCAGCTACACAGGCCTCTGGAGCGAAAAACTGTTTTTT. Residues: CASSYTGLWSEKLFF.

This clone was detected only a few times. The genes are TRBV28 and TRBJ2-7, with TRBD1 matching 9 bases. With 4 bases clipped from V and 5 bases from J, the junction kept 12 bases outside the gene matches. CDR3 length: 16 amino acids. Germline V gives CDR1 MDHEN, CDR2 SYDVKM. Written as DNA, the CDR3 is TGTGCCAGCAGTTCCCCCGGGACAGGGTTTGGCAACGAGCAGTACTTC. This codes for CASSSPGTGFGNEQYF.

The chain recombines TRBV16 with TRBJ1-1; D gene ambiguous. The CDR3 sequence is 13 residues long. Germline V gives CDR1 KGHSY, CDR2 FQNENV. Trimming removed 0 bases at V and 4 bases at J, with 6 bases between. CDR3 loop: CASSQSYFTEAFF. The CDR3 region has the DNA TGTGCCAGCAGCCAATCCTATTTCACTGAAGCTTTCTTT. The whole variable domain, filled in from reference TRBV16 and TRBJ1-1, reads GEEVAQTPKHLVRGEGQKAKLYCAPIKGHSYVFWYQQVLKNEFKFLISFQNENVFDETGMPKERFSAKCLPNSPCSLEIQATKLEDSAVYFCASSQSYFTEAFFGQGTRLTVV.

CDR3 bases: TGCGCCAGCAGCCAAGATGTATGGGCTAGCCCACACAATGAGCAGTTCTTC. Its translation is CASSQDVWASPHNEQFF. This chain links TRBV4-3 with TRBJ2-1, with D perhaps TRBD2 (5 bases). The V end was cut by 0 bases, the J end by 5 bases, with 17 bases between. Germline CDR1 and CDR2: LGHNA and YSLEER. This CDR3 region has 17 residues.

The chain recombines TRBV7-9 with TRBJ2-1; weak D call: TRBD2 (6 bases). Trimming took 5 bases from V and 7 from J, leaving 18 bases between them. The CDR3 loop spans 15 amino acids. Germline V gives CDR1 SEHNR, CDR2 FQNEAQ (reference sequence). The CDR3 coding sequence is TGTGCCAGCAGCCGCTCGCGGGGAACGCAGAATGAGCAGTTCTTC. It encodes CASSRSRGTQNEQFF. Full variable domain (outside the CDR3, taken from reference TRBV7-9 and TRBJ2-1): DTGVSQNPRHKITKRGQNVTFRCDPISEHNRLYWYRQTLGQGPEFLTYFQNEAQLEKSRLLSDRFSAERPKGSFSTLEIQRTEQGDSAMYLCASSRSRGTQNEQFFGPGTRLTVL.

Remarks on this clone: At one end, the junction sequence differs from germline, possibly due to a read error. The CDR3 nucleotides are TGTGCTAGCAGCTTAGACGACAGGGGGCGCCGGAATCAGCCCCAGCATTTT. Translating gives CASSLDDRGRRNQPQHF. The chain has TRBV7-7 and TRBJ1-5, with TRBD1 matching 10 bases. Germline lookup yields CDR1 SSHAT and CDR2 FNYEAQ (reference sequence). The CDR3 consists of 17 residues.

This clone qualifies as medium-sized. This sequence joins TRBV27 and TRBJ1-2; D gene ambiguous. In germline, CDR1 is MNHEY, CDR2 SMNVEV (reference sequence). The CDR3 is 12 residues long. In DNA form, the CDR3 reads TGTGTAAGCGGGTCGTGGGACTATGGCTACACCTTC. This translates into CVSGSWDYGYTF.

The chain recombines TRBV3-1 (or the pseudogene TRBV3-2) with TRBJ1-2; tentative D call: TRBD1 (6 bases). CDR1 is LGHDT and CDR2 is YNNKEL in the germline V gene (reference sequence). The CDR3 has 14 amino acids. V shed 4 bases and J shed 8 bases, with 17 bases lying between them. CDR3 sequence: CASSLNGGQGGYTF. CDR3 bases: TGTGCCAGCAGCCTAAACGGGGGGCAGGGCGGCTACACCTTC.

V is TRBV5-1 and J is TRBJ2-3; TRBD2 aligns across 7 bases. This CDR3 contains 17 residues. Unmatched junction bases numbered 16, after V lost 5 bases and J lost 4 bases. Germline CDR1 and CDR2: SGHRS and YFSETQ. The DNA of the CDR3 is TGCGCCAGCAGAATTCTCATTCTCGCGGGGGAGCCAGATACGCAGTATTTT. This codes for CASRILILAGEPDTQYF.

The gene calls are TRBV11-2 and TRBJ1-4, with 8 bases aligning to TRBD1. This CDR3 region has 16 residues. CDR1 and CDR2 (germline): SGHAT, FQNNGV. The J segment lost 2 bases and the V segment lost 2 bases, leaving 4 bases of the junction unmatched. This CDR3 reads CASSLSRGLTNEKLFF. The DNA of the CDR3 is TGTGCCAGCAGCTTAAGCAGGGGGCTCACTAATGAAAAACTGTTTTTT.

This sequence joins TRBV30 and TRBJ1-2, with D possibly matching TRBD1 (6 bases). This CDR3 contains 13 residues. Looked up from germline, CDR1 is GTSNPN and CDR2 is SVGIG (reference sequence). V was pared by 2 bases and J by 5 bases, with 12 bases between. CDR3 sequence: CAWSPDSRYGYTF. CDR3 DNA sequence: TGTGCCTGGAGTCCGGACAGCCGATATGGCTACACCTTC.

The V gene is TRBV4-1, the J gene TRBJ1-2, with D tentatively TRBD1 (5 bases). The CDR3 has 13 residues. The V gene's germline CDR1 is MGHRA and CDR2 YSYEKL. Trimming pared 4 bases from V and 7 bases from J, leaving 13 bases between. CDR3 sequence: CASSPLGAGGYTF. The CDR3 coding sequence is TGCGCCAGCAGCCCCCTAGGGGCCGGTGGCTACACCTTC.

The gene calls are TRBV7-8 and TRBJ2-7, with D tentatively TRBD1 (5 bases). The germline V gene has CDR1 SGHVS and CDR2 FQNEAQ. V lost 3 bases to trimming and J lost 2 bases, with 17 bases between them. This CDR3 is 16 amino acids long. The CDR3 bases are TGTGCCAGCAGCTTGTTGGCAGGGAACCAACCCTACGAGCAGTACTTC. It translates to CASSLLAGNQPYEQYF.